These 32 T cell receptor beta chains were all obtained from the same sample, sequenced in a study of tumor-infiltrating lymphocytes in oesophageal squamous cell carcinoma (dated by TCRdb to about 2016). Receptors were amplified or captured by PCR. The instrument was an Illumina HiSeq 2000. TCRdb trimmed the raw reads at Q25, called clones with MiXCR and kept productive beta chains. Every entry covers one CDR3 protein and lists the most common genes and DNA from its rows. The sample has about 11,000 distinct CDR3 sequences on record, around three fifths of them singletons. Clones ranked in the top ten supply approximately 23% of the sample. The specimen sequenced was esophageal tumor tissue. These receptors were collected from a male donor with esophageal squamous cell carcinoma.

The V call is TRBV27, the J call TRBJ2-7, with TRBD1 identical over 8 bases. Germline V gives CDR1 MNHEY, CDR2 SMNVEV (reference sequence). The junction had 10 bases not matched to a gene; V was cut back by 4 bases and J by 2 bases. This CDR3 is built from 16 residues. CDR3 DNA: TGTGCCAGCAGTTCCTTATCGACAGGGGTCACCTACGAGCAGTACTTC. This sequence encodes CASSSLSTGVTYEQYF.

This clonotype has only a few counts. The V call is TRBV6-6, the J call TRBJ2-5; either TRBD1 or TRBD2 may fit D (6 bases each). The closer fit of TRBJ2-1 to the DNA end suggests the J call may be wrong. Per the germline V gene, CDR1 is MNHNY and CDR2 is SVGAGI (reference sequence). The length of the CDR3 is 14 residues. The CDR3 is CASSYSRRGDEQFF. The CDR3 region has the DNA TGTGCCAGCAGTTACTCGAGGAGGGGGGATGAGCAGTTCTTC.

The chain carries TRBV7-3 and TRBJ2-3; tentatively, D is TRBD1 (5 bases). Germline CDR1 SGHTA, CDR2 FQGTGA. Trimming cost V 5 bases and J 8 bases, with 23 bases left between them. The CDR3 runs 16 residues. The CDR3 region is CASSPQGRGRYGTQYF. The CDR3 DNA reads as TGTGCCAGCAGCCCCCAGGGTCGTGGGCGGTATGGTACGCAGTATTTT.

Notes on this clonotype: No conserved phenylalanine or tryptophan is present at the end of the CDR3, so a read error is the likely explanation. It is unclear where the CDR3 begins or ends on the DNA, so no DNA is shown, and the CDR3 is as TCRdb lists it. V gene TRBV28 combines with J gene TRBJ1-1; the listed D gene, TRBD1, was not tested against the DNA. Germline V gene data show CDR1 as MDHEN and CDR2 as SYDVKM. The CDR3 is 17 residues long, counting both termini. CDR3 residues: CASSWTGEPPTSSTSAP.

The genes are TRBV6-2 or TRBV6-3 and TRBJ2-3; D not certain. Trimming pared 3 bases from V and 9 bases from J, leaving 16 bases between. This CDR3 has 14 residues. Germline V gene data show CDR1 as MNHEY and CDR2 as SVGEGT. Written as DNA, the CDR3 is TGTGCCAGCAGTTATCACCAGGCCGGCGCAACGCAGTATTTT. It translates to CASSYHQAGATQYF.

This clonotype was recorded a few times. This chain joins TRBV18 and TRBJ2-1; D possibly uses TRBD1 or TRBD2 (5 bases each). CDR3 size: 13 residues. Germline lookup yields CDR1 KGHSH and CDR2 LQKENI. V was cut by 2 bases and J by 8 bases, with 10 bases left in between. The CDR3 DNA reads as TGTGCCAGCTCACCAATGAGGGGCCATGAGCAGTTCTTC. Its translation is CASSPMRGHEQFF.

The J gene is TRBJ1-2, the V gene TRBV5-4; D unresolved. The tail of the sequence fits TRBJ2-7 better, so the J call may be wrong. CDR3 length: 13 amino acids. Germline assignment: CDR1 SGHNT and CDR2 YYREEE (reference sequence). The CDR3 protein is CASSLRTGYEQYF. For the CDR3, the DNA is TGTGCCAGCAGCTTGAGGACGGGCTACGAGCAGTACTTC.

The rearrangement links TRBV7-6 to TRBJ2-3; 8 bases are shared with TRBD2. The junction had 7 bases not matched to a gene; V was cut back by 5 bases and J by 0 bases. Germline values: CDR1 SGHVS, CDR2 FNYEAQ. This CDR3 is 16 amino acids long. The CDR3 region has the DNA TGTGCCAGCAGCCCTGGACTAGCAGCTAGCACAGATACGCAGTATTTT. Amino acid sequence: CASSPGLAASTDTQYF.

In DNA form, the CDR3 reads TGCGCCAGCAGCCAACAGATAGCGGACAATGAGCAGTTCTTC. Encoded protein: CASSQQIADNEQFF. The chain is built from TRBV4-1 and TRBJ2-7; tentatively, D is TRBD2 (6 bases). The end of the DNA is better explained by TRBJ2-1, so the J call may be wrong. Looked up from germline, CDR1 is MGHRA and CDR2 is YSYEKL. The CDR3 sequence is 14 residues long.

This clonotype was detected many times. V usage is TRBV5-4 and J usage is TRBJ2-2; D is possibly TRBD2 (6 bases). The V gene's germline CDR1 is SGHNT and CDR2 YYREEE (reference sequence). The CDR3 has 16 residues. Trimming removed 0 bases from V and 2 bases from J, with 11 bases in between. The CDR3 loop reads CASSLARERNTGELFF. The CDR3 nucleotides read TGTGCCAGCAGCTTGGCACGGGAGAGAAACACCGGGGAGCTGTTTTTT.

The V gene is TRBV6-1, the J gene TRBJ2-3; tentative D call: TRBD2 (5 bases). V lost 5 bases, J lost 2 bases, and 8 bases lay in between. This CDR3 is 13 amino acids long. Germline-derived CDR1 and CDR2 are MNHNS and SASEGT. For the CDR3, the DNA is TGTGCCAGCAGTTCTAGCAACACAGATACGCAGTATTTT. Translating gives CASSSSNTDTQYF.

Regarding this clonotype: No conserved phenylalanine or tryptophan ends this CDR3, so it is likely a read error. The DNA is omitted, as the CDR3 cannot be located on it reliably, and the CDR3 follows TCRdb's listing. J is TRBJ2-6 and V is TRBV7-6; whether TRBD1, the table's D call, matches the DNA was not checked. CDR1 is SGHVS, CDR2 FNYEAQ, per germline. With termini counted, the CDR3 has 14 amino acids. CDR3 sequence: CASVPVSYEQYFGA.

This sequence joins TRBV7-6 and TRBJ2-5; tentative D call: TRBD2 (5 bases). The J call may not be correct, given that the DNA end is closer to TRBJ2-1. The CDR3 runs 14 residues. CDR1 is SGHVS and CDR2 is FNYEAQ in the germline V gene. CDR3 sequence (DNA): TGTGCCAGCAGCTTATCCTCGGAGTGGAGGGAGCAGTTCTTC. This sequence encodes CASSLSSEWREQFF.

The chain has TRBV7-9 and TRBJ2-3; no firm D call. The J call may be faulty, since TRBJ2-1 better matches the DNA end. Germline CDR1 and CDR2: SEHNR and FQNEAQ (reference sequence). There are 10 residues in the CDR3. Written as DNA, the CDR3 is TGTGCCAGCGGAGCCCATGAGCAGTTCTTC. Protein sequence: CASGAHEQFF.

CDR3 sequence: CASSRNQRDEQYF. The CDR3 bases are TGTGCCAGCAGCCGTAATCAGAGGGATGAGCAGTACTTC. The V and J genes are TRBV7-2 and TRBJ2-5; TRBD2 is a possible D gene (5 bases). This CDR3 contains 13 residues. The V end was cut by 5 bases, the J end by 11 bases, with 18 bases between. The germline V gene has CDR1 SGHTA and CDR2 FQGNSA. The variable domain in full, with the rest retrieved from reference TRBV7-2 and TRBJ2-5, is GAGVSQSPSNKVTEKGKDVELRCDPISGHTALYWYRQSLGQGLEFLIYFQGNSAPDKSGLPSDRFSAERTGGSVSTLTIQRTQQEDSAVYLCASSRNQRDEQYFGPGTRLLVL.

The rearrangement links TRBV6-8 to TRBJ2-3, with 13 bases aligning to TRBD2. The end of the DNA fits TRBJ2-7 better, so the J call may be wrong. This CDR3 region has 15 residues. Germline CDR1 is MNHGY and CDR2 is SAAAGT. CDR3: CASRTSGGPSYEQYF. In DNA, the CDR3 is TGTGCCAGCAGGACTAGCGGGGGGCCATCCTACGAGCAGTACTTC.

A remark on this clonotype: A read error may account for a junction end that differs from germline. The CDR3: CASSYSEDRGNSPLHF. CDR3 nucleotide sequence: TGTGCCAGCAGTTACTCCGAGGACAGGGGTAATTCACCCCTCCACTTC. V and J are TRBV6-6 and TRBJ2-1; 9 bases agree with TRBD1. Germline V gene lookup returns CDR1 MNHNY and CDR2 SVGAGI (reference sequence). The CDR3 runs to 16 residues.

This clonotype is labeled as large. The gene calls are TRBV7-8 and TRBJ2-1; D gene ambiguous. Trimming left V 2 bases short and J 2 bases short, with 13 bases between. The CDR3 is 16 residues long. The V gene's germline CDR1 is SGHVS and CDR2 FQNEAQ. CDR3 sequence (DNA): TGTGCCAGCAGCTTACTCCTCTCCGGTCCCTACAATGAGCAGTTCTTC. It specifies CASSLLLSGPYNEQFF.

The chain links TRBV28 to TRBJ2-4; D possibly corresponds to TRBD1 (6 bases). V was trimmed by 3 bases and J by 0 bases, leaving 15 bases between them. The CDR3 has 17 residues. Germline CDR1 MDHEN, CDR2 SYDVKM. The CDR3 sequence is CASSLAQGFIAKNIQYF. The CDR3 coding sequence is TGTGCCAGCAGTTTGGCACAGGGCTTCATAGCCAAAAACATTCAGTACTTC.

The chain couples TRBV7-2 to TRBJ1-1; D is ambiguous. Germline-derived CDR1 and CDR2 are SGHTA and FQGNSA. The V end was cut by 1 base, the J end by 14 bases, with 17 bases between. This CDR3 comprises 13 residues. CDR3: CASSLGLLDEQFF. The CDR3 region has the DNA TGTGCCAGCAGCTTAGGGCTTTTGGATGAGCAGTTCTTT.

Judged by abundance, this clonotype is medium-sized (0.01 to 0.1%). The CDR3 DNA reads as TGTGCCACCTCGGGACAGGAACAGCCCCAGCATTTT. Its protein product is CATSGQEQPQHF. The rearrangement links TRBV12-3 or TRBV12-4 to TRBJ1-5, with TRBD1 identical over 8 bases. This CDR3 region has 12 residues. J lost 7 bases, V lost 10 bases, and 6 bases had no gene match.

This clonotype is classed as medium-sized. This chain joins TRBV24-1 and TRBJ2-7; TRBD1 is a possible D gene (5 bases). Trimming removed 6 bases at V and 3 bases at J, with 11 bases between. This CDR3 contains 13 residues. CDR1 KGHDR and CDR2 SFDVKD come from the germline V gene. The CDR3 coding sequence is TGTGCCACCAGTCCCCCGCAGGGCTACGAGCAGTACTTC. This sequence encodes CATSPPQGYEQYF.

This clonotype was counted a few times. The chain uses TRBV6-6 and TRBJ2-1; 8 bases agree with TRBD2. Germline CDR1 MNHNY, CDR2 SVGAGI (reference sequence). V shed 0 bases and J 8 bases; nucleotides not matched to a gene: 6. This CDR3 region has 15 residues. The CDR3 DNA sequence: TGTGCCAGCAGTTACTCGCCGGGAGGGGCGTATGAGCAGTTCTTC. It codes for CASSYSPGGAYEQFF.

The gene calls are TRBV7-2 and TRBJ2-3; 7 nucleotides align to TRBD1. The J call may be mistaken, given a closer DNA end match to TRBJ2-7. The CDR3 is 14 amino acids. Germline loops: CDR1 SGHTA, CDR2 FQGNSA. CDR3 bases: TGTGCCAGCAGCTTACAGACAGGGATGGACGAGCAGTACTTC. It is translated as CASSLQTGMDEQYF.

A few counts support this clonotype. V is TRBV7-4 and J is TRBJ2-7; D unclear. The DNA end lines up better with TRBJ2-1; the J call may be wrong. The germline V gene encodes CDR1 SGHVT and CDR2 SQSDAQ. The CDR3 is 15 residues long. The CDR3, as DNA: TGTGCCAGCGGTGTAATAAGGCACTGGGCCAATGAGCAGTTCTTC. This gives the protein CASGVIRHWANEQFF.

This clonotype was observed once. The chain carries TRBV11-2 and TRBJ1-1, with TRBD1 as a possible D gene (5 bases). The J call could be wrong; TRBJ1-6 is a better fit for the DNA end. CDR3 length equals 16 residues. Germline V gene data show CDR1 as SGHAT and CDR2 as FQNNGV. The CDR3 region is CASSLGPTVRNSPLHF. The DNA for the CDR3 is TGTGCCAGCAGCTTAGGCCCGACAGTTCGTAATTCACCCCTCCACTTT.

The chain has TRBV11-3 and TRBJ2-1; TRBD2 matches at 8 bases. The CDR3 runs 16 residues. V was clipped by 4 bases and J by 8 bases; unmatched bases: 13. Per germline, CDR1 SGHNT and CDR2 YENEEA. The CDR3 loop is CASSYISSGRNDEQFF. As DNA, the CDR3 is TGTGCCAGCAGCTACATTAGCAGCGGGAGAAACGATGAGCAGTTCTTC. Variable domain in full (rest from reference TRBV11-3 and TRBJ2-1): EAGVVQSPRYKIIEKKQPVAFWCNPISGHNTLYWYLQNLGQGPELLIRYENEEAVDDSQLPKDRFSAERLKGVDSTLKIQPAELGDSAVYLCASSYISSGRNDEQFFGPGTRLTVL.

This clonotype was detected many times. This may arise from a read error, as a much more abundant clone is one base away. V is TRBV10-3 and J is TRBJ2-1; the D gene is possibly TRBD2 (5 bases). The DNA end lines up better with TRBJ2-7; the J call may be wrong. This CDR3 has 13 amino acids. The germline V gene encodes CDR1 ENHRY and CDR2 SYGVKD. This CDR3 is CAILLEEYNEQYF. In nucleotides, the CDR3 is TGTGCCATACTACTAGAAGAGTACAATGAGCAGTACTTC.

This clonotype occurred once. This chain connects TRBV12-3 or TRBV12-4 to TRBJ2-1; a weak D match, TRBD2 (6 bases). The J call may be faulty, since TRBJ2-7 better matches the DNA end. This CDR3 has 15 amino acids. The CDR3, as DNA: TGTGCCAGCAGGCTGGCGGGGCAGGCGTTCCGGGAGCAGTACTTC. This sequence encodes CASRLAGQAFREQYF.

This chain joins TRBV28 and TRBJ2-7; D uncertain. This CDR3 has 15 residues. V was clipped by 3 bases and J by 7 bases, with 19 bases between them. The germline gives CDR1 MDHEN, CDR2 SYDVKM. This CDR3 reads CASSLSFPSYNEQYF. For the CDR3, the DNA is TGTGCCAGCAGTTTGTCCTTCCCCTCCTACAATGAGCAGTACTTC.

The rearrangement joins TRBV5-1 to TRBJ2-4; possible D gene TRBD2, 7 bases. Judging by the DNA end, TRBJ2-7 fits better; the J call may be wrong. The CDR3 runs 15 residues. CDR1 is SGHRS and CDR2 is YFSETQ in the germline V gene. The CDR3 DNA sequence: TGCGCCAGCAGCTTGAGGACAGCGGGATCCTACGAGCAGTACTTC. Protein: CASSLRTAGSYEQYF.

The chain joins TRBV27 to TRBJ2-1; D perhaps matches TRBD2 (5 bases). Near its end, the DNA agrees better with TRBJ2-7, so the J call may be wrong. Per the germline V gene, CDR1 is MNHEY and CDR2 is SMNVEV (reference sequence). The length of the CDR3 is 14 residues. The CDR3 sequence: CASSLGSSPGEQYF. For the CDR3, the DNA is TGTGCCAGCAGTTTAGGTTCCTCACCGGGAGAGCAGTACTTC.